Listed below are T cell receptor beta chains from one sample, sequenced in a study of control samples from healthy donors and cancer patients. The protocol was immunoSEQ multiplex PCR, while the TCRdb copy is restricted to in-frame clones and leaves out a portion. The sample has 150,000 or so clones; just under 95% are singletons. The sample comprised PBMCs. Every receptor here comes from a man in his sixties with colorectal cancer. The CDR3 runs from the conserved cysteine through the conserved F or W. The D gene is left open where the match is weak. Where a row states a size, it is once, few, many or the class of an expanded clone; other rows omit it.

D gene,V gene,J gene,clone size,CDR3 protein,CDR3 DNA
-,TRBV19,TRBJ1-1,once,CASSIDTGEAFF,TGTGCCAGTAGTATAGACACGGGTGAAGCTTTCTTT
-,TRBV11-1,TRBJ1-1,-,CASSLGQNTEAFF,TGTGCCAGCAGCTTGGGGCAGAACACTGAAGCTTTCTTT
TRBD1,TRBV5-1,TRBJ1-2,-,CASSLRQGSEGYTF,TGCGCCAGCAGCTTGAGACAGGGCTCTGAGGGCTACACCTTC
TRBD1,TRBV7-2,TRBJ1-2,-,CASSPSGQGNYGYTF,TGTGCCAGCAGCCCATCGGGACAGGGAAACTATGGCTACACCTTC
-,TRBV18,TRBJ2-3,-,CASSPPTYTDTQYF,TGTGCCAGCTCACCGCCCACCTACACAGATACGCAGTATTTT
TRBD1,TRBV5-8,TRBJ1-5,once,CASSFRDRAPGNQPQHF,TGTGCCAGCAGCTTTCGGGACAGGGCGCCTGGGAATCAGCCCCAGCATTTT
-,TRBV24-1,TRBJ1-2,once,CATSDSGGPRGYGYTF,TGTGCCACCAGTGATTCCGGGGGGCCTAGAGGCTATGGCTACACCTTC
-,TRBV11-2,TRBJ1-3,-,CASSLGGQVTIYF,TGTGCCAGCAGCTTGGGGGGGCAGGTCACCATATATTTT
-,TRBV29-1,TRBJ2-7,-,CSVGADSYEQYF,TGCAGCGTTGGAGCAGACTCCTACGAGCAGTACTTC
-,TRBV5-6,TRBJ1-1,once,CASSLAMDWSTEAFF,TGTGCCAGCAGCTTGGCCATGGACTGGAGCACTGAAGCTTTCTTT
-,TRBV19,TRBJ1-4,-,CASSMASRDELFF,TGTGCCAGTAGTATGGCCTCCCGGGACGAACTGTTTTTT
-,TRBV10-3,TRBJ2-2,-,CATTGGMTGELFF,TGTGCCACCACAGGTGGGATGACCGGGGAGCTGTTTTTT
-,TRBV28,TRBJ1-2,-,CASSLFPGSRGYTF,TGTGCCAGCAGTTTATTCCCAGGGTCGAGAGGCTACACCTTC